This T cell receptor (beta chain) was documented in a study of human T cells and chemical hapten exposure. There are 16 residues in the CDR3. The germline V gene encodes CDR1 SGHAT and CDR2 FQNNGV. V was clipped by 5 bases and J by 5 bases; unmatched bases: 11. TCRdb analysed the RACE reads with MiXCR anew, one entry per CDR3 protein. Among 79,000 or so distinct CDR3 sequences, approximately 10% were seen once, and the ten largest hold approximately 1.4%. Time point meaning: patch test 1, 2 weeks after DPC sensitization. Treatment noted: therapeutic diphenylcyclopropenone sensitization with weekly scalp DPC. This clonotype appeared a few times.

This specimen was whole blood, taken in connection with sensitization to the hapten diphenylcyclopropenone (DPC). The source is a woman aged 45-60 years with alopecia areata. Some clones in this sample may be carry-over from other donors' samples. This chain joins TRBV11-2 and TRBJ2-3, with 9 bases fitting TRBD2. CDR3 DNA sequence: TGTGCCAGCAGCCCGAGGGCGGGAGGGAGTTTAGATACGCAGTATTTT. Translated, it gives CASSPRAGGSLDTQYF.